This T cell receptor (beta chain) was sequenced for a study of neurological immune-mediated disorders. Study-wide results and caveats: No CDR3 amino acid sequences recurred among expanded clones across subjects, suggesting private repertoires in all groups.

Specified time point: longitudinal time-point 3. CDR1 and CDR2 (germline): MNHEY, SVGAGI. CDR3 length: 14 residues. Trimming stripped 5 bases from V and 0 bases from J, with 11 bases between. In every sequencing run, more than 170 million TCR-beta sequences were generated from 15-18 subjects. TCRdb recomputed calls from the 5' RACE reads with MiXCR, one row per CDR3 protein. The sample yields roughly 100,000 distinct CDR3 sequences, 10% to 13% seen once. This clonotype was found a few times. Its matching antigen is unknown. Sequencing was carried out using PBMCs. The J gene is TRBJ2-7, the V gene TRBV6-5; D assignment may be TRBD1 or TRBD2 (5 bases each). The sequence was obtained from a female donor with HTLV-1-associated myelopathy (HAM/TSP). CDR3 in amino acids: CASSKEGSSYEQYF. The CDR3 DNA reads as TGTGCCAGCAGTAAAGAGGGGAGCTCCTACGAGCAGTACTTC.